Listed here is a single T cell receptor (beta chain). This entry belongs to a study of identical twins. TCRdb used MiXCR to reprocess the 5' RACE reads, holding one entry per CDR3 protein. The sample lists fewer than 450,000 distinct CDR3 sequences, 7% to 9.5% occurring once. Trimming pared 5 bases from V and 0 bases from J, leaving 20 bases between. The germline V gene encodes CDR1 SQVTM and CDR2 ANQGSEA. The CDR3 is made up of 16 amino acids. The V call is TRBV29-1, the J call TRBJ2-7; D may be TRBD2 (5 bases). The TCR was taken from a woman aged 50 to 60 in good health. The sequenced material came from naive T cells sorted from blood. CDR3 protein: CSVSPMSGLSSYEQYF. CDR3 DNA: TGCAGCGTTTCTCCGATGAGCGGTTTGAGCTCCTACGAGCAGTACTTC.